The 3 T cell receptor beta chains presented below share a single source sample, sequenced in a study of T cell responses to AZD1222 COVID-19 vaccine. Generated by immunoSEQ multiplex PCR, the TCRdb table keeps only in-frame clones and is missing some. This sample has around 150,000 clones, with 90% to 95% found just once. Sequenced here: peripheral blood, sampled on day 0 of AZD1222 vaccination. Every receptor here comes from an adult in good health.

The gene calls are TRBV12-3 or TRBV12-4 and TRBJ1-1; D is uncertain. V was clipped by 3 bases and J by 4 bases, with 9 bases between them. The CDR3 spans 13 residues. As DNA, the CDR3 is TGTGCCAGCAGTTTTGGTGGGAGCACTGAAGCTTTCTTT. Encoded protein: CASSFGGSTEAFF.

By share, this clone ranks as medium-sized. The rearrangement joins TRBV7-9 to TRBJ1-6; D not certain. The CDR3 is 15 residues long. CDR1 and CDR2 (germline): SEHNR, FQNEAQ (reference sequence). V lost 5 bases and J 0 bases, leaving 8 bases between the germline ends. The CDR3 DNA reads as TGTGCCAGCAGCCAGCCCAGCTCCTATAATTCACCCCTCCACTTT. It translates to CASSQPSSYNSPLHF.

J is TRBJ1-2 and V is TRBV28; D is perhaps TRBD1 (6 bases). Between the trimmed V and J ends, which lost 5 bases and 5 bases, there was a span of 15 bases. The CDR3 runs 14 residues. Per germline, CDR1 MDHEN and CDR2 SYDVKM. The CDR3 spells CASSPGTSFYGYTF. DNA for the CDR3: TGTGCCAGCAGTCCCGGGACATCCTTTTATGGCTACACCTTC.